Presented here are 9 T cell receptor beta chains from one specimen sequenced in a study of Ad26.COV2.S vaccination and SARS-CoV-2 variants. Libraries were prepared by immunoSEQ multiplex PCR; TCRdb keeps only in-frame clonotypes and omits some of them. The repertoire holds some 350,000 clones, with around 92% as singletons. The sample in question was peripheral blood, obtained after recovery from COVID-19. The receptors originated from a human donor who had recovered from COVID-19.

The chain uses TRBV29-1 and TRBJ2-2; 7 bases align to TRBD1. The CDR3 covers 14 residues. The V gene end was trimmed by 5 bases and the J gene end by 1 base; junction bases not matched to a gene: 4. Germline loops: CDR1 SQVTM, CDR2 ANQGSEA. CDR3 in DNA: TGCAGCGTTCAAGGGACAGAGAACACCGGGGAGCTGTTTTTT. This sequence encodes CSVQGTENTGELFF.

The chain joins TRBV9 to TRBJ2-7; D not resolved. The V gene lost 0 bases and the J gene lost 4 bases, with 11 bases spanning the gap. The germline V gene has CDR1 SGDLS and CDR2 YYNGEE. The CDR3 is made up of 14 amino acids. The CDR3 sequence: CASSVATRAYEQYF. As DNA, the CDR3 is TGTGCCAGCAGCGTAGCTACCCGAGCTTACGAGCAGTACTTC.

The chain recombines TRBV19 with TRBJ1-1; D uncertain. Deletions cut 2 bases from V and 0 bases from J, with 19 bases between. CDR1 and CDR2 from the germline V gene are LNHDA and SQIVND (reference sequence). The CDR3 extends over 18 amino acids. As DNA, the CDR3 is TGTGCCAGTAGTATATACGGGGTCCTGGGAGGGTTGAACACTGAAGCTTTCTTT. Translated, it gives CASSIYGVLGGLNTEAFF.

The J gene is TRBJ1-2, the V gene TRBV6-5; the D gene is possibly TRBD1 (5 bases). This CDR3 comprises 13 residues. Germline CDR1 reads MNHEY; CDR2 reads SVGAGI. V was trimmed by 6 bases and J by 7 bases, leaving 15 bases between them. CDR3 DNA sequence: TGTGCCAGCAGGAGGGGCCTGGGGGGTGGCTACACCTTC. Protein sequence: CASRRGLGGGYTF.

The V gene is TRBV4-3, the J gene TRBJ1-1, with TRBD1 matching over 8 bases. Germline CDR1 reads LGHNA; CDR2 reads YSLEER. This CDR3 has 18 amino acids. The V and J ends lost 0 bases and 5 bases, in that order; junction bases with no gene match: 14. CDR3 sequence (DNA): TGCGCCAGCAGCCAAGATAGACAGGGGCCAGGGGCAAGGACTGAAGCTTTCTTT. Translation: CASSQDRQGPGARTEAFF.

This chain connects TRBV3-1 (or the pseudogene TRBV3-2) to TRBJ1-1; TRBD1 matches at 12 bases. The V and J ends lost 4 bases and 4 bases, in that order; junction bases with no gene match: 10. CDR1 and CDR2 from the germline V gene are LGHDT and YNNKEL (reference sequence). CDR3 size: 17 residues. DNA for the CDR3: TGTGCCAGCAGCCCTCGCCGGGACAGGGGGCATGGCACTGAAGCTTTCTTT. It yields the protein CASSPRRDRGHGTEAFF.

The chain uses TRBV2 and TRBJ2-3; 9 bases map to TRBD2. This CDR3 contains 14 residues. The V segment lost 9 bases and the J segment 0 bases; nucleotides outside the gene matches: 4. Germline CDR1 is SNHLY and CDR2 is FYNNEI. CDR3 in amino acids: CARSGLASTDTQYF. In nucleotides, the CDR3 is TGTGCCAGGTCGGGACTAGCCAGCACAGATACGCAGTATTTT.

The chain uses TRBV10-1 and TRBJ2-3; 7 bases fit TRBD2. J lost 0 bases, V lost 2 bases, and 5 bases had no gene match. The CDR3 has 16 residues. Germline V lookup: CDR1 WNHNN, CDR2 SYGVQD (reference sequence). Here the CDR3 DNA reads TGCGCCAGCAGTGAGACGGGGGGATGGAGCACAGATACGCAGTATTTT. Amino acid sequence: CASSETGGWSTDTQYF.

The V gene is TRBV5-1, the J gene TRBJ2-3; 9 positions match TRBD2. J was trimmed by 5 bases and V by 0 bases; bases with no gene match: 7. The CDR3 runs to 16 residues. CDR1 and CDR2 (germline): SGHRS, YFSETQ. CDR3 bases: TGCGCCAGCAGCTTGGAGGGCGGGGGGGCCATAGATACGCAGTATTTT. Its translation is CASSLEGGGAIDTQYF.